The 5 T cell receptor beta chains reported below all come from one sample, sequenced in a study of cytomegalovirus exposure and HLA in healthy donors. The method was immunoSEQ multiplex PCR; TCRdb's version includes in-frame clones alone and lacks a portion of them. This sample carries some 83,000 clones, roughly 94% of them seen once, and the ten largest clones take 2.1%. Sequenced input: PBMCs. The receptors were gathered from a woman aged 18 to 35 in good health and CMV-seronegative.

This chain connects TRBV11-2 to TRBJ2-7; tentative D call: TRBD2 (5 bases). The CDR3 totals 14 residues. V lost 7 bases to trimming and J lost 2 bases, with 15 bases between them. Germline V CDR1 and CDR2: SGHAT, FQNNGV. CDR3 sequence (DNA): TGTGCCAGCACCCTATCACCCGGGGCCTACGAGCAGTACTTC. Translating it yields CASTLSPGAYEQYF.

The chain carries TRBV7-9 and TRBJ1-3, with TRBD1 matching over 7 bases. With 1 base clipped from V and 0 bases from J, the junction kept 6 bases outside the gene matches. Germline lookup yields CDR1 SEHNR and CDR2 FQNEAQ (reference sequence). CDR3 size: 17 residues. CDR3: CASSLVWDRRSGNTIYF. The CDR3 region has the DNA TGTGCCAGCAGCTTAGTCTGGGACAGACGCTCTGGAAACACCATATATTTT.

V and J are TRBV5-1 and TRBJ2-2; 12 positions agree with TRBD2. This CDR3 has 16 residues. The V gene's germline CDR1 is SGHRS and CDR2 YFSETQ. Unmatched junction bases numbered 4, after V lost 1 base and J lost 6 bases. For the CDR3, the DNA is TGCGCCAGCAGCTTGAGTCTAGCGGGAGGGGCCGGGGAGCTGTTTTTT. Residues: CASSLSLAGGAGELFF.

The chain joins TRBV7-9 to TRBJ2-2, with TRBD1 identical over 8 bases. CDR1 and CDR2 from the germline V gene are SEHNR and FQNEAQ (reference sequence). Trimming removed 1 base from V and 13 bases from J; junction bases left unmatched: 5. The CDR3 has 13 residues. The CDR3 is CASSLVRTGWLFF. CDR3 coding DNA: TGTGCCAGCAGCTTAGTGAGGACAGGGTGGCTGTTTTTT.

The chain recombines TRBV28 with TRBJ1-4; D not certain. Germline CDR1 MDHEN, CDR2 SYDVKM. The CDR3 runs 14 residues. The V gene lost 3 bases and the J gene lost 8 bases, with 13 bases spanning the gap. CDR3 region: CASSFGLRGEKLFF. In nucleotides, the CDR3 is TGTGCCAGCAGTTTCGGTTTGAGAGGGGAAAAACTGTTTTTT.